The rows below give T cell receptor beta chains drawn from one sample of a study of cytomegalovirus exposure and HLA in healthy donors. The protocol was immunoSEQ multiplex PCR, while the TCRdb copy is restricted to in-frame clones and leaves out a portion. The table records some 110,000 clones, around 10% of them present only once. Source material: PBMCs. Receptors were obtained from a young man in good health and CMV-seronegative. Each CDR3 is given with its conserved first and last residue.

v_call,j_call,cdr3_length,cdr3_aa
TRBV9,TRBJ2-7,16,CASSAGTSGSSYEQYF
TRBV7-5,TRBJ2-1,16,CARSLESSGGHNEQFF
TRBV4-1,TRBJ2-1,16,CASSQEGKASGNEQFF
TRBV6-1,TRBJ2-7,15,CASSGGLANSYEQYF
TRBV12-5,TRBJ2-3,14,CASGLGTAKGTQYF
TRBV15,TRBJ2-3,15,CATSGDQRGDVTQYF
TRBV15,TRBJ1-1,14,CATNLDRLNTEAFF
TRBV12-5,TRBJ1-3,14,CASAGTGGGNTIYF
TRBV4-1,TRBJ2-5,15,CASSHLTGAGETQYF
TRBV2,TRBJ1-5,16,CASSEATGPGNQPQHF
TRBV19,TRBJ2-1,14,CASSIIAVNNEQFF
TRBV30,TRBJ2-2,14,CAWSSGRNTGELFF
TRBV6-5,TRBJ2-3,14,CASSYGGGADTQYF
TRBV2,TRBJ2-5,14,CASSTQGAEETQYF
TRBV7-9,TRBJ1-6,14,CASSFVQGNSPLHF
TRBV4-3,TRBJ2-2,19,CASSRNVGGEPNSPGELFF
TRBV5-1,TRBJ1-6,15,CASSLTGIDNSPLHF